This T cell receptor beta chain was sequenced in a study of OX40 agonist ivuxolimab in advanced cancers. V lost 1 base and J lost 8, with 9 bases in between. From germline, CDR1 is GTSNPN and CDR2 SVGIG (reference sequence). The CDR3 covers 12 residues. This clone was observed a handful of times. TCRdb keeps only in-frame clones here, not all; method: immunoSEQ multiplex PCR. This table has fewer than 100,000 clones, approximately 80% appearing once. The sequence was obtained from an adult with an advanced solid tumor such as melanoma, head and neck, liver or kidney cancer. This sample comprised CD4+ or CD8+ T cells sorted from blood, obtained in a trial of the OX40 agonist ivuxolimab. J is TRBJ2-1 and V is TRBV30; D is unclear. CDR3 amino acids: CAWSEPDYEQFF. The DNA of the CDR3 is TGTGCCTGGAGTGAGCCCGACTATGAGCAGTTCTTC.